This is a list of T cell receptor beta chains from one sample in a study of blood T cell repertoires in COVID-19. The table came from immunoSEQ multiplex PCR; TCRdb's copy has only in-frame clones and leaves some out. The sample consists of 35,000 to 50,000 clones, around 85% of them appearing once. The specimen was peripheral blood. The receptors were gathered from a human donor with acute or convalescent COVID-19. The donor label of this sample is uncertain. Each CDR3 is given with its conserved first and last residue. A D gene is named only where the DNA matches it firmly. Expanded clones are given a class, and other clones once, few, many or no size at all.

>TRBV9|TRBJ2-1|.|TRBD2
CASSVATEGAGRTYNEQFF
TGTGCCAGCAGCGTAGCTACCGAGGGAGCGGGGAGGACCTACAATGAGCAGTTCTTC
>TRBV15|TRBJ1-5|.|.
CATSRERGPQHF
TGTGCCACCAGCCGAGAACGGGGGCCCCAGCATTTT
>TRBV5-6|TRBJ2-3|.|.
CASSLVRAASTDTQYF
TGTGCCAGCAGCTTGGTCCGCGCGGCTAGCACAGATACGCAGTATTTT
>TRBV24-1|TRBJ2-3|.|TRBD2
CATSDPSGRARDTQYF
TGTGCCACCAGTGATCCTAGCGGGAGGGCCCGGGATACGCAGTATTTT
>TRBV28|TRBJ2-3|.|TRBD2
CASSPQVAGGADTQYF
TGTGCCAGCAGTCCCCAGGTAGCGGGGGGCGCAGATACGCAGTATTTT
>TRBV19|TRBJ1-3|.|.
CASSTGADSGNTIYF
TGTGCCAGTAGTACCGGAGCCGACTCTGGAAACACCATATATTTT
>TRBV7-2|TRBJ1-2|.|TRBD1
CALGGTGVGYTF
TGTGCTCTCGGGGGGACAGGGGTGGGCTACACCTTC
>TRBV5-1|TRBJ2-1|.|.
CASSLDGGEQFF
TGCGCCAGCAGCTTGGATGGCGGTGAGCAGTTCTTC
>TRBV18|TRBJ1-2|.|TRBD1
CASSPPLRAGGDGYTF
TGTGCCAGCTCACCACCTCTGAGGGCAGGGGGCGATGGCTACACCTTC
>TRBV10-3|TRBJ2-7|.|TRBD1
CAALKGQGFHEQYF
TGTGCCGCTCTCAAGGGACAGGGGTTCCACGAGCAGTACTTC
>TRBV5-4|TRBJ2-3|.|TRBD2
CASSPGTSGRNTDTQYF
TGTGCCAGCAGCCCCGGGACTAGCGGGAGAAACACAGATACGCAGTATTTT
>TRBV11-2|TRBJ2-3|.|TRBD1
CASSLQGQANRDTQYF
TGTGCCAGCAGTCTCCAAGGACAGGCCAACCGGGATACGCAGTATTTT
>TRBV7-6|TRBJ2-6|few|TRBD1
CASSLGGTVQSSGANVLTF
TGTGCCAGCAGCTTAGGGGGGACAGTTCAGAGCTCTGGGGCCAACGTCCTGACTTTC
>TRBV6-4|TRBJ2-1|.|.
CASKTSLAYNEQFF
TGTGCCAGCAAGACATCCTTGGCCTACAATGAGCAGTTCTTC
>TRBV6-2/TRBV6-3|TRBJ1-2|.|TRBD1
CASSYPLGAGTGTNGYTF
TGTGCCAGCAGTTACCCCCTTGGAGCCGGGACAGGGACAAATGGCTACACCTTC
>TRBV3-1/TRBV3-2|TRBJ1-2|.|.
CASSQDPGGAGGYTF
TGTGCCAGCAGCCAAGATCCGGGGGGGGCCGGCGGCTACACCTTC
>TRBV13|TRBJ2-6|.|TRBD1
CASSDRDRRAGANVLTF
TGTGCCAGCAGCGATCGGGACAGACGGGCTGGGGCCAACGTCCTGACTTTC
>TRBV9|TRBJ1-4|.|TRBD1
CASSVDAGGRGSNEKLFF
TGTGCCAGCAGCGTAGATGCGGGGGGCAGGGGGTCTAATGAAAAACTGTTTTTT
>TRBV29-1|TRBJ2-2|.|TRBD1
CSGSGTGGGTGELFF
TGCAGCGGATCCGGGACAGGGGGTGGTACCGGGGAGCTGTTTTTT
>TRBV9|TRBJ2-5|.|TRBD1
CASSVGIQGPRETQYF
TGTGCCAGCAGCGTGGGTATACAGGGGCCGAGGGAGACCCAGTACTTC
>TRBV3-1/TRBV3-2|TRBJ2-7|.|TRBD1
CASSQMPGQTYEQYF
TGTGCCAGCAGCCAAATGCCGGGACAGACCTACGAGCAGTACTTC
>TRBV7-2|TRBJ1-1|.|TRBD1
CASSMGTGRDAFF
TGTGCCAGCAGCATGGGGACAGGGAGGGATGCTTTCTTT
>TRBV30|TRBJ1-2|.|TRBD1
CAWTLFGQGGYTF
TGTGCCTGGACCCTTTTTGGACAGGGGGGCTACACCTTC
>TRBV18|TRBJ2-7|.|.
CASSQDSVEQYF
TGTGCCAGCTCCCAAGACTCCGTGGAGCAGTACTTC
>TRBV3-1/TRBV3-2|TRBJ1-2|once|TRBD1
CASSQVSRTGANYGYTF
TGTGCCAGCAGCCAAGTTTCCCGGACAGGGGCTAACTATGGCTACACCTTC
>TRBV3-1/TRBV3-2|TRBJ2-7|.|.
CASSQEYDSSYEQYF
TGTGCCAGCAGCCAAGAGTACGACAGCTCCTACGAGCAGTACTTC
>TRBV15|TRBJ1-5|.|.
CATSRDIGYGDQPQHF
TGTGCCACCAGCAGAGATATCGGCTATGGAGATCAGCCCCAGCATTTT
>TRBV5-5|TRBJ1-5|.|.
CASSLAGDGYSNQPQHF
TGTGCCAGCAGCTTGGCGGGAGACGGGTATAGCAATCAGCCCCAGCATTTT
>TRBV6-2/TRBV6-3|TRBJ1-2|.|.
CASSYGSQANGYTF
TGTGCCAGCAGTTACGGGTCCCAGGCGAATGGCTACACCTTC
>TRBV30|TRBJ1-3|once|.
CAWSGRGGNGNTIYF
TGTGCCTGGAGTGGGCGGGGGGGAAATGGAAACACCATATATTTT
>TRBV18|TRBJ1-5|.|TRBD1
CASSPLATGDSNQPQHF
TGTGCCAGCTCACCACTTGCAACAGGGGATAGCAATCAGCCCCAGCATTTT
>TRBV30|TRBJ1-2|medium-sized|TRBD1
CACPGQGSYGYTF
TGTGCCTGTCCAGGACAGGGTAGCTATGGCTACACCTTC
>TRBV18|TRBJ1-6|.|.
CASSPPDRRNSPLHF
TGTGCCAGCTCACCACCTGACAGGAGGAATTCACCCCTCCACTTT
>TRBV10-3|TRBJ1-1|.|.
CAISSDMDLEAFF
TGTGCCATCAGTTCGGACATGGACCTTGAAGCTTTCTTT
>TRBV3-1/TRBV3-2|TRBJ2-1|.|TRBD2
CASSQLAGGNEQFF
TGTGCCAGCAGCCAACTAGCGGGAGGAAATGAGCAGTTCTTC
>TRBV4-3|TRBJ1-4|.|TRBD1
CASSQTDRGGEKLFF
TGCGCCAGCAGCCAAACTGACAGGGGTGGTGAAAAACTGTTTTTT
>TRBV7-2|TRBJ2-7|.|TRBD1
CASSLPGTGRYEQYF
TGTGCCAGCAGCTTACCCGGGACAGGGAGATACGAGCAGTACTTC
>TRBV4-3|TRBJ2-5|.|.
CASSQDGQQLQETQYF
TGCGCCAGCAGCCAAGATGGGCAACAGCTCCAAGAGACCCAGTACTTC
>TRBV20-1|TRBJ1-2|.|.
CSAGGGRGYTF
TGCAGTGCTGGTGGTGGGCGTGGCTACACCTTC
>TRBV19|TRBJ1-1|.|TRBD1
CASSINQAGGTEAFF
TGTGCCAGTAGTATAAATCAGGCAGGGGGCACTGAAGCTTTCTTT
>TRBV29-1|TRBJ2-2|.|TRBD1
CSASRTGGSTGELFF
TGCAGCGCTTCCCGGACAGGGGGCAGCACCGGGGAGCTGTTTTTT
>TRBV7-6|TRBJ2-7|.|TRBD1
CASSSHGTGAREQYF
TGTGCCAGCAGCTCCCACGGGACAGGGGCGCGCGAGCAGTACTTC
>TRBV3-1/TRBV3-2|TRBJ1-5|few|.
CASSQDGGMSNQPQHF
TGTGCCAGCAGCCAAGATGGAGGGATGAGCAATCAGCCCCAGCATTTT
>TRBV6-1|TRBJ2-7|.|.
CASSEIGTSPVNEQYF
TGTGCCAGCAGTGAAATAGGGACTTCGCCCGTTAACGAGCAGTACTTC
>TRBV24-1|TRBJ1-2|.|.
CATSNAYGYTF
TGTGCCACCAGTAACGCGTATGGCTACACCTTC
>TRBV28|TRBJ1-1|.|TRBD1
CASSLRGGARTEAFF
TGTGCCAGCAGTTTAAGAGGGGGCGCGAGGACTGAAGCTTTCTTT
>TRBV28|TRBJ2-1|.|TRBD2
CASSLGAGGPYNEQFF
TGTGCCAGCAGTTTAGGAGCGGGAGGGCCCTACAATGAGCAGTTCTTC
>TRBV18|TRBJ1-1|.|.
CASSPLDSHTEAFF
TGTGCCAGCTCACCCCTTGACAGCCACACTGAAGCTTTCTTT